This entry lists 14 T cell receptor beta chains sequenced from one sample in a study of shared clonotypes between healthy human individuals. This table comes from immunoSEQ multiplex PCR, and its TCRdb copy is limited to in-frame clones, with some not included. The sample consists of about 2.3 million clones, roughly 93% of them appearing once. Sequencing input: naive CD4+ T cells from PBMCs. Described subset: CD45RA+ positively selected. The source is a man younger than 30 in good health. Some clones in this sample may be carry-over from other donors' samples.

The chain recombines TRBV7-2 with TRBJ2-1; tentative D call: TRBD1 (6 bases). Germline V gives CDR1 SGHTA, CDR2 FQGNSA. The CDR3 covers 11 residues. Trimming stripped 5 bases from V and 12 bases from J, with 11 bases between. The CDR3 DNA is TGTGCCAGCAGCCACGGACAGCTGCAGTTCTTC. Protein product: CASSHGQLQFF.

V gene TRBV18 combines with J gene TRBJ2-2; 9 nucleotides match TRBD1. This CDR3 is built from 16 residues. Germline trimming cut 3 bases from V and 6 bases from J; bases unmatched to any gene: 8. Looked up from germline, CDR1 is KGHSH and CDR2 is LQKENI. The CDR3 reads CASSPPTGGDPGELFF. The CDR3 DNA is TGTGCCAGCTCACCCCCCACAGGGGGCGACCCCGGGGAGCTGTTTTTT.

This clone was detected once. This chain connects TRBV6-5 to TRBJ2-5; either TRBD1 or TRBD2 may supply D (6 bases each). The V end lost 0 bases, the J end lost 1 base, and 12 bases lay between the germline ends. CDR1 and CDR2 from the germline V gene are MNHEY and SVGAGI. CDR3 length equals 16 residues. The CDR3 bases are TGTGCCAGCAGTTACTCGGGGTGGGGGGCCCAAGAGACCCAGTACTTC. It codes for CASSYSGWGAQETQYF.

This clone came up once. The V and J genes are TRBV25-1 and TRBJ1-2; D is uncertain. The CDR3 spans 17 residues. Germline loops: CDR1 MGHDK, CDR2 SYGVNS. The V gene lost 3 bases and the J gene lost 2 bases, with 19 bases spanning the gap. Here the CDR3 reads CASSDSVGMVLNYGYTF. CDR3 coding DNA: TGTGCCAGCAGTGACTCCGTCGGGATGGTTTTAAACTATGGCTACACCTTC.

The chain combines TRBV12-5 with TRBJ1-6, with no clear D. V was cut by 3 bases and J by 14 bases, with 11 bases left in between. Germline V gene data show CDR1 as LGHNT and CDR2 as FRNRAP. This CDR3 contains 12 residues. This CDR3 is CASGFVLVALHF. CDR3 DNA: TGTGCTAGTGGTTTTGTCTTGGTAGCCCTCCACTTT.

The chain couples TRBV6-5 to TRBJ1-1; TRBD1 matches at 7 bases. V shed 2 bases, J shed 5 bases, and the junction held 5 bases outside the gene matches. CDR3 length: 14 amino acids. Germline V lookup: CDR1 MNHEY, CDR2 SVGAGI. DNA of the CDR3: TGTGCCAGCAGTTACCTCCAGGGGGAGACTGAAGCTTTCTTT. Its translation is CASSYLQGETEAFF.

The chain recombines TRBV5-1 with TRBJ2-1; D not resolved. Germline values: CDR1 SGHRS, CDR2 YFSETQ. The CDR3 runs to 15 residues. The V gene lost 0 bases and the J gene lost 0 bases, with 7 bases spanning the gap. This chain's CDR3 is CASSLGMGSYNEQFF. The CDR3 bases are TGCGCCAGCAGCTTGGGGATGGGCTCCTACAATGAGCAGTTCTTC. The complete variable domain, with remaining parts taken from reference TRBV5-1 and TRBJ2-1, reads KAGVTQTPRYLIKTRGQQVTLSCSPISGHRSVSWYQQTPGQGLQFLFEYFSETQRNKGNFPGRFSGRQFSNSRSEMNVSTLELGDSALYLCASSLGMGSYNEQFFGPGTRLTVL.

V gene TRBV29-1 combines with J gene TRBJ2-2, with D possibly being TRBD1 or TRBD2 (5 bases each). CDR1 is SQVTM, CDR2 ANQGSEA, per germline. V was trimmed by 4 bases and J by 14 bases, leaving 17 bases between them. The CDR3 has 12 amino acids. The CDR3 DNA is TGCAGCGTTGTGAGGGCCGGGGACGTCCTGTTTTTT. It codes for CSVVRAGDVLFF.

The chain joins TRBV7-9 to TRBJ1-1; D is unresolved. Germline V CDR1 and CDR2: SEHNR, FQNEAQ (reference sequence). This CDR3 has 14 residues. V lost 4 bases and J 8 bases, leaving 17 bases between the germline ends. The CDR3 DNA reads TGTGCCAGCAGCTCCCAAGGGAGGGTGACAGAAGCTTTCTTT. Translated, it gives CASSSQGRVTEAFF.

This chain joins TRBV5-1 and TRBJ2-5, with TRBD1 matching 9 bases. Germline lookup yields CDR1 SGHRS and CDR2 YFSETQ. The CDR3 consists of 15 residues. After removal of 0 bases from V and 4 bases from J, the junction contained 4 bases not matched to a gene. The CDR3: CASSLGTGDRETQYF. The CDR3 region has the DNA TGCGCCAGCAGCTTGGGGACAGGGGATCGAGAGACCCAGTACTTC.

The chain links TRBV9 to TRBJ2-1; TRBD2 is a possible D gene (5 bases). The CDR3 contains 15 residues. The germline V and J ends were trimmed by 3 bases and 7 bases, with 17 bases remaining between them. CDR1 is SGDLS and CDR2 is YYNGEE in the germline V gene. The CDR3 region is CASSANRGRRNEQFF. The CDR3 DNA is TGTGCCAGCAGCGCGAACAGAGGGCGGAGGAATGAGCAGTTCTTC.

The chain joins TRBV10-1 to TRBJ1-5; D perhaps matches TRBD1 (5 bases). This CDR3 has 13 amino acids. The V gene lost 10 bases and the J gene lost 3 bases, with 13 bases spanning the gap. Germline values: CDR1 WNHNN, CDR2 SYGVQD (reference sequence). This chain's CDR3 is CATSAGTNQPQHF. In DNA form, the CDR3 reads TGCGCCACGAGTGCCGGGACCAATCAGCCCCAGCATTTT.

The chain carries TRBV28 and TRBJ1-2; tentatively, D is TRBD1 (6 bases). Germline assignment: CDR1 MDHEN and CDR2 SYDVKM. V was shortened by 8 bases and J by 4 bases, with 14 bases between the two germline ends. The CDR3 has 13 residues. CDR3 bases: TGTGCCAGCGGCGGGGGGCGAGGCTATGGCTACACCTTC. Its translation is CASGGGRGYGYTF.

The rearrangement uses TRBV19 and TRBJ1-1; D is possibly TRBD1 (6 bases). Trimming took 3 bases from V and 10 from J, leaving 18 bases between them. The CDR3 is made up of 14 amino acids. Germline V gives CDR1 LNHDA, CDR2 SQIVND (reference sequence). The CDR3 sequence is CASSIGGLNRRAFF. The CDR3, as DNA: TGTGCCAGTAGTATCGGGGGCCTCAACAGGAGAGCTTTCTTT.